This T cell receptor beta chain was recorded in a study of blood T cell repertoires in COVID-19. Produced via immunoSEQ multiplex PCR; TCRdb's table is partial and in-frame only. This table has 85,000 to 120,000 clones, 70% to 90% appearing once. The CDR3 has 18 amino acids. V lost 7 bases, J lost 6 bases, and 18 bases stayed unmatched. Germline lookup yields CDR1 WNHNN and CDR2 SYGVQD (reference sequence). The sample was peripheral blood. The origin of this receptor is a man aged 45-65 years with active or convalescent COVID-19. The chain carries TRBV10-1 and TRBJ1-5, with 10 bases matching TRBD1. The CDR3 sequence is CASTRRARQGAAGQPQHF. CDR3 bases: TGCGCCAGCACCCGGAGGGCCCGACAGGGGGCCGCCGGTCAGCCCCAGCATTTT.